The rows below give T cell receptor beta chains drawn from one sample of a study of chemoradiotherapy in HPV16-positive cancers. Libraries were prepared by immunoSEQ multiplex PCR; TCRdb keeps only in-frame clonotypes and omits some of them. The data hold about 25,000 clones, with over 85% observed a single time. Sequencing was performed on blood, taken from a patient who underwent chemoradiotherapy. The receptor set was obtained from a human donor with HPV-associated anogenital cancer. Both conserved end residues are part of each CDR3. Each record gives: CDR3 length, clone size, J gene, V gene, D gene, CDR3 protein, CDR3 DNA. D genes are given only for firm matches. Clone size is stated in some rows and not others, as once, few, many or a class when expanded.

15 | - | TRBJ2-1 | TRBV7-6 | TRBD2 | CASSPTSGSQNEQFF | TGTGCCAGCAGCCCGACTAGCGGGAGCCAGAATGAGCAGTTCTTC
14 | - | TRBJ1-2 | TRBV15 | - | CATSPPGGRYGYTF | TGTGCCACCAGCCCGCCCGGGGGGAGGTATGGCTACACCTTC
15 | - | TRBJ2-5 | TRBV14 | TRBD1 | CASSQFTGVRETQYF | TGTGCCAGCAGCCAATTTACAGGGGTGCGAGAGACCCAGTACTTC
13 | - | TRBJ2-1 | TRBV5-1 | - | CASSLVGNHEQFF | TGCGCCAGCAGCTTGGTAGGCAACCATGAGCAGTTCTTC
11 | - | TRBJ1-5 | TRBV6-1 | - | CASSDSQPQHF | TGTGCCAGCAGTGACAGTCAGCCCCAGCATTTT
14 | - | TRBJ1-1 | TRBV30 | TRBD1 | CAWVPGTGGTEAFF | TGTGCCTGGGTTCCCGGGACAGGGGGCACTGAAGCTTTCTTT
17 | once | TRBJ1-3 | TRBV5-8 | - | CASSLIDARFSGNTIYF | TGTGCCAGCAGCTTGATAGACGCTCGATTCTCTGGAAACACCATATATTTT
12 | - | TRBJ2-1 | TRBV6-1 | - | CASSERDNEQFF | TGTGCCAGCAGTGAACGGGACAATGAGCAGTTCTTC
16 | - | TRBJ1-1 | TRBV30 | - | CAWSKARGFLNTEAFF | TGTGCCTGGAGTAAAGCGAGGGGATTCCTGAACACTGAAGCTTTCTTT
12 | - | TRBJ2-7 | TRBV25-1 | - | CASSEMSYEQYF | TGTGCCAGCAGTGAAATGTCCTACGAGCAGTACTTC
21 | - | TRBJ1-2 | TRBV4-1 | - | CASSLTCMSRMHWKPNYGYTF | TGCGCCAGCAGCCTTACATGTATGTCCCGTATGCATTGGAAGCCAAACTATGGCTACACCTTC
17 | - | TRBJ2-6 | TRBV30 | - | CAWSVARVRSGANVLTF | TGTGCCTGGAGTGTGGCCAGGGTTAGGTCTGGGGCCAACGTCCTGACTTTC
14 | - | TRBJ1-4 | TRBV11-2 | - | CASSPRGAVEKLFF | TGTGCCAGCAGCCCGCGGGGCGCGGTTGAAAAACTGTTTTTT
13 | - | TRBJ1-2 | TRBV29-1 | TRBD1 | CSVSTGVDYGYTF | TGCAGCGTATCGACAGGGGTGGACTATGGCTACACCTTC
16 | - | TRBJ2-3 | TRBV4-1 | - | CASSQDRARATDTQYF | TGCGCCAGCAGCCAAGATCGGGCTAGAGCCACAGATACGCAGTATTTT
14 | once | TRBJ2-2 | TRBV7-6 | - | CASSLPSGSGELFF | TGTGCCAGCAGCTTACCCAGTGGTTCCGGGGAGCTGTTTTTT
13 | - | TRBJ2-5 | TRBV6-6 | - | CASGWGSQETQYF | TGTGCCAGCGGGTGGGGGAGCCAAGAGACCCAGTACTTC
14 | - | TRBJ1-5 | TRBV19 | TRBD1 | CASIGTGSNQPQHF | TGTGCCAGTATTGGGACAGGGAGCAATCAGCCCCAGCATTTT
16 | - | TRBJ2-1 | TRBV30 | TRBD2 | CAWSTLGLAVNNEQFF | TGTGCCTGGAGTACCCTAGGACTAGCGGTAAACAATGAGCAGTTCTTC
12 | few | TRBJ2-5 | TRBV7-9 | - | CASAGGQETQYF | TGTGCCAGCGCAGGCGGCCAAGAGACCCAGTACTTC
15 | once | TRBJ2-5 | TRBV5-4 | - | CASSPSTGRPETQYF | TGTGCCAGCAGCCCATCGACGGGCCGCCCTGAGACCCAGTACTTC
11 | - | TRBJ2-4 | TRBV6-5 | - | CASSSGLVQYF | TGTGCCAGCAGCTCGGGACTGGTTCAGTACTTC
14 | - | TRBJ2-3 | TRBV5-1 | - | CASSSFEVADTQYF | TGCGCCAGCAGCTCTTTCGAGGTGGCAGATACGCAGTATTTT
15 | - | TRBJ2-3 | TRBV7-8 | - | CASSLAFLAGDTQYF | TGTGCCAGCAGCTTAGCGTTTCTAGCTGGGGATACGCAGTATTTT
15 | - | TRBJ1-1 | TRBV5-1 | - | CASSSVGQGGTEAFF | TGCGCCAGCAGCTCGGTTGGGCAGGGAGGGACTGAAGCTTTCTTT
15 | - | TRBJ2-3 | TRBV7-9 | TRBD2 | CASSSGLAGTDTQYF | TGTGCCAGCAGCTCGGGACTAGCAGGCACAGATACGCAGTATTTT
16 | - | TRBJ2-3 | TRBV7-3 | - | CASSLTSAGGTDTQYF | TGTGCCAGCAGCTTAACGTCGGCAGGGGGCACAGATACGCAGTATTTT
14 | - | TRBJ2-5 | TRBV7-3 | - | CASSLGGRRETQYF | TGTGCCAGCAGCCTAGGAGGCCGCCGGGAGACCCAGTACTTC
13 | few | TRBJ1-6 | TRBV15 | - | CATSRVGNSPLHF | TGTGCCACCAGCAGAGTGGGGAACTCACCCCTCCACTTT
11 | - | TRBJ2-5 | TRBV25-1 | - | CASTYQETQYF | TGTGCCAGCACATACCAAGAGACCCAGTACTTC
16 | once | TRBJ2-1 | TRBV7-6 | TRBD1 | CASSLGRQGLGNEQFF | TGTGCCAGCAGCTTAGGTCGACAGGGGCTAGGCAATGAGCAGTTCTTC
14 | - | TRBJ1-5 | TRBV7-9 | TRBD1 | CASSDDRANQPQHF | TGTGCCAGCAGCGACGACAGGGCAAATCAGCCCCAGCATTTT
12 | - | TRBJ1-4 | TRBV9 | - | CASSREGEKLFF | TGTGCCAGCAGCCGGGAGGGGGAAAAACTGTTTTTT
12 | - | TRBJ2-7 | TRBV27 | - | CASSPQMGKQYF | TGTGCCAGCAGTCCTCAGATGGGAAAGCAGTACTTC
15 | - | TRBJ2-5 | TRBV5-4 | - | CAGEGDTKYQETQYF | TGTGCCGGGGAGGGGGACACCAAGTACCAAGAGACCCAGTACTTC
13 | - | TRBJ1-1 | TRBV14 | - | CASSQDNRVKAFF | TGTGCCAGCAGCCAAGATAACAGGGTAAAAGCTTTCTTT
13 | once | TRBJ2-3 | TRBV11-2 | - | CASSFTPPDTQYF | TGTGCCAGCAGCTTTACCCCCCCAGATACGCAGTATTTT
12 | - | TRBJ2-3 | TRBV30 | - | CAWRRGVYTQYF | TGTGCCTGGAGGAGGGGCGTCTATACGCAGTATTTT
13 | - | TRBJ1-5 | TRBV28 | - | CASSLWINQPQHF | TGTGCCAGCAGTTTGTGGATCAATCAGCCCCAGCATTTT
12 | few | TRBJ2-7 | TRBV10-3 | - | CAISEEGYEQYF | TGTGCCATCAGTGAGGAAGGGTACGAGCAGTACTTC
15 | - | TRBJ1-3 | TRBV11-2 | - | CASSYGGDSGNTIYF | TGTGCCAGCAGTTACGGGGGAGACTCTGGAAACACCATATATTTT
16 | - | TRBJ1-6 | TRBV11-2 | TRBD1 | CASSPRQGANNSPLHF | TGTGCCAGCAGCCCAAGACAGGGGGCAAATAATTCACCCCTCCACTTT
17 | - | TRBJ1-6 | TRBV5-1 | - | CASSLQLYSEGNSPLHF | TGCGCCAGCAGCTTACAGCTTTATTCCGAAGGCAATTCACCCCTCCACTTT